Below, one T cell receptor beta chain is given with its context. Its antigen is not identified. The source of the sample is a study of cytomegalovirus exposure and HLA in healthy donors. Findings and limits, study-wide: It was assumed in the presence/absence analyses that sequencing depth was roughly uniform across donors. In a later analysis, TCR beta V- and J-gene trimming was associated with a missense DCLRE1C variant.

PCR was performed using 60 Vbeta and 13 Jbeta primers. The data were produced by immunoSEQ multiplex PCR, yet TCRdb's version contains in-frame clones alone and is incomplete. The sample consists of under 170,000 clones, about four fifths of them appearing once. Absent from the records is this donor's CMV serostatus. The V segment lost 6 bases and the J segment 5 bases; nucleotides outside the gene matches: 9. CDR1 and CDR2 from the germline V gene are MNHNY and SVGAGI (reference sequence). This CDR3 comprises 15 residues. The chain recombines TRBV6-6 with TRBJ2-3, with TRBD1 matching 9 bases. Sequenced material: PBMCs. This receptor was obtained from a human donor in good health. As DNA, the CDR3 is TGTGCCAGCAGGGACACAGGGGGCGGAGGAGATACGCAGTATTTT. This sequence encodes CASRDTGGGGDTQYF.